The 4 T cell receptor beta chains below were found in one sample sequenced in a study of T-cell reconstitution after alpha-beta-depleted transplantation in children. It was with unique molecular identifiers that the TCRbeta library was prepared. TCRdb reprocessed the PCR reads via MiXCR and lists one record per CDR3 protein. The sample records 450,000 to 600,000 distinct CDR3 sequences, approximately 29% being singletons. Sample: PBMCs from the stem cell graft donor, taken from the stem cell graft. The receptors originated from a human donor who donated a stem cell graft to a child with aplastic anemia.

V is TRBV11-1 and J is TRBJ2-3, with 10 bases aligning to TRBD1. The V gene's germline CDR1 is SGHAT and CDR2 FQDESV (reference sequence). There are 18 residues in the CDR3. The V segment lost 5 bases and the J segment 2 bases; nucleotides outside the gene matches: 13. CDR3 nucleotide sequence: TGTGCCAGCAGCACCTCCGGGACAGGGGTTGTCCCCACAGATACGCAGTATTTT. This encodes CASSTSGTGVVPTDTQYF.

The sample holds a few counts of this clonotype. The V and J genes are TRBV5-1 and TRBJ1-1, with a tentative D call TRBD1 (5 bases). Germline CDR1 is SGHRS and CDR2 is YFSETQ. The CDR3 sequence is 15 residues long. Trimming stripped 4 bases from V and 3 bases from J, with 16 bases between. CDR3 in amino acids: CASSVNEGKYTEAFF. The CDR3 DNA sequence: TGCGCCAGCAGCGTTAACGAGGGGAAATACACTGAAGCTTTCTTT.

This clonotype was observed a few times. This chain's CDR3 is CASSPRGTGGDEQYV. The CDR3 DNA is TGTGCCAGCTCACCACGGGGGACTGGGGGGGACGAGCAGTACGTC. This chain connects TRBV18 to TRBJ2-7, with 7 bases fitting TRBD2. CDR1 and CDR2 from the germline V gene are KGHSH and LQKENI. CDR3 length equals 15 residues. Trimming cost V 1 base and J 5 bases; bases outside gene matches: 8.

V gene TRBV6-1 combines with J gene TRBJ2-7; D call uncertain. The CDR3 consists of 13 residues. Trimming removed 1 base from V and 2 bases from J, with 6 bases in between. Germline V gene data show CDR1 as MNHNS and CDR2 as SASEGT. The CDR3 reads CASSEGRTYEQYF. The CDR3 DNA sequence: TGTGCCAGCAGTGAAGGACGAACCTACGAGCAGTACTTC.